The 5 T cell receptor beta chains given below trace back to one sample, sequenced in a study of shared clonotypes between healthy human individuals. Generated by immunoSEQ multiplex PCR, the TCRdb table keeps only in-frame clones and is missing some. Seen here are some 2 million clones, over 85% observed once, and the top ten hold approximately 0.13%. The material sequenced was naive CD4+ T cells sorted from blood. The subset is: CD45RA+ positively selected. Source of these receptors: a man between 18 and 35 years old in good health.

The chain carries TRBV10-2 and TRBJ2-1, with D possibly matching TRBD2 (5 bases). The CDR3 spans 14 residues. In germline, CDR1 is WSHSY, CDR2 SAAADI. V lost 1 base, J lost 10 bases, and 14 bases lay in between. In nucleotides, the CDR3 is TGCGCCAGCAGTGAGTGGACTCGTGTCGGGGAGCAGTTCTTC. It specifies CASSEWTRVGEQFF.

The chain uses TRBV7-2 and TRBJ2-1; maybe TRBD2 (6 bases). The germline gives CDR1 SGHTA, CDR2 FQGNSA. The CDR3 consists of 16 residues. Deletions cut 5 bases from V and 3 bases from J, with 17 bases between. The CDR3 DNA sequence: TGTGCCAGCAGCCTAAACACGGGAGCGGTCTACAATGAGCAGTTCTTC. The encoded protein is CASSLNTGAVYNEQFF.

The V gene is TRBV10-1, the J gene TRBJ2-1; D gene unclear. The CDR3 totals 14 residues. Germline loops: CDR1 WNHNN, CDR2 SYGVQD (reference sequence). Trimming shortened V by 3 bases and J by 3 bases, and 9 bases separated the two germline ends. The CDR3 spells CASSDRSGYNEQFF. The CDR3 bases are TGCGCCAGCAGTGACCGATCAGGCTACAATGAGCAGTTCTTC.

The J gene is TRBJ2-3, the V gene TRBV25-1; perhaps TRBD2 as D (6 bases). V lost 5 bases and J lost 1, with 10 bases in between. CDR1 is MGHDK, CDR2 SYGVNS, per germline. The CDR3 is 14 residues long. DNA of the CDR3: TGTGCCAGCAGTCTAGCGTACGGCACAGATACGCAGTATTTT. Amino acid sequence: CASSLAYGTDTQYF.

The chain uses TRBV2 and TRBJ2-5, with 9 bases identical to TRBD1. Germline CDR1 is SNHLY and CDR2 is FYNNEI. This CDR3 spans 16 amino acids. V shed 2 bases and J 4 bases; nucleotides not matched to a gene: 8. The CDR3 reads CASSEMGDRVGETQYF. The CDR3 DNA reads TGTGCCAGCAGTGAAATGGGGGACAGGGTGGGAGAGACCCAGTACTTC.